This TCR beta chain was identified during a study of memory B cells and T cells in multiple sclerosis. Separate sequencing covered autoproliferating (CFSE-dim) and non-proliferating (CFSE-high) T cells from stimulus-free culture. Cultures began with 45 million to 60 million CFSE-labeled PBMCs, unstimulated for roughly 7 days, with replicate wells pooled. Using immunoSEQ multiplex PCR, the repertoire was profiled, and TCRdb retains in-frame clones only, with some absent. The table records approximately 32,000 clones, roughly 86% of them present only once. This clone was seen just once. The antigen remains unidentified. Germline loops: CDR1 MGHRA, CDR2 YSYEKL. The CDR3 consists of 14 residues. The junction had 7 bases not matched to a gene; V was cut back by 3 bases and J by 8 bases. General study results and limits: Clone-set sizes differed between compartments, so shared clonotype counts needed normalization.

The sample comprised PBMCs from blood kept in culture. The chain carries TRBV4-1 and TRBJ1-2, with 9 bases identical to TRBD1. The sequence was collected from a human donor with multiple sclerosis. The CDR3, as DNA: TGCGCCAGCAGCCACGACAGGGGGACGCGCGGCTACACCTTC. Translated: CASSHDRGTRGYTF.